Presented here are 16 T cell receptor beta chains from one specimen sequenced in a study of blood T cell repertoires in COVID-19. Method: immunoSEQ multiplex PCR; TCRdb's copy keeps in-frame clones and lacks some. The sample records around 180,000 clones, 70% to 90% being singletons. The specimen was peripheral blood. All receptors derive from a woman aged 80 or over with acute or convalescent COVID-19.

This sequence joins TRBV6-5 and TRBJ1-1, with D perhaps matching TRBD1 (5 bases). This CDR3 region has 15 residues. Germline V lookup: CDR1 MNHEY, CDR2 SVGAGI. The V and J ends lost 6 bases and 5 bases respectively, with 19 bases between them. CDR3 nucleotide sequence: TGTGCCAGCAGGTACGCCCACGGGGAGGGGACTGAAGCTTTCTTT. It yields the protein CASRYAHGEGTEAFF.

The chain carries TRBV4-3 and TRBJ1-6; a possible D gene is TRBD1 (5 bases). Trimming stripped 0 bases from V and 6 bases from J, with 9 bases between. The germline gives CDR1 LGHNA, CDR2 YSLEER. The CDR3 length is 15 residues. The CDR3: CASSQDSGFNSPLHF. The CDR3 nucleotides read TGCGCCAGCAGCCAAGATTCAGGGTTTAATTCACCCCTCCACTTT.

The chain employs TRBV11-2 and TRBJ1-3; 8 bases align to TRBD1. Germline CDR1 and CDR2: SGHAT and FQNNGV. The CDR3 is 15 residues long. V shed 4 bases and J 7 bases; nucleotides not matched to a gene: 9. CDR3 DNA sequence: TGTGCCAGCAGCTCCAGGACAGGGAGCTGGAACACCATATATTTT. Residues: CASSSRTGSWNTIYF.

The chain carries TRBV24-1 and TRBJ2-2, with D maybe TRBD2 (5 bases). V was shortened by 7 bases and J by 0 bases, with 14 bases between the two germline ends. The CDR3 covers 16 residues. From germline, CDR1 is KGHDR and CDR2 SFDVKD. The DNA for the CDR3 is TGTGCCACCAGCGGAGGCCGGGGAACGAACACCGGGGAGCTGTTTTTT. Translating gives CATSGGRGTNTGELFF.

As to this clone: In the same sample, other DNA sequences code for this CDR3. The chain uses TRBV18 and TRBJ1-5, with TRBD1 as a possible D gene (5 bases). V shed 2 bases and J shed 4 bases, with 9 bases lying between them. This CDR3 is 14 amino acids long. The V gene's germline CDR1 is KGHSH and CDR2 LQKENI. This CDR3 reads CASSPSGGNQPQHF. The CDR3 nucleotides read TGTGCCAGCTCACCAAGCGGGGGTAATCAGCCCCAGCATTTT.

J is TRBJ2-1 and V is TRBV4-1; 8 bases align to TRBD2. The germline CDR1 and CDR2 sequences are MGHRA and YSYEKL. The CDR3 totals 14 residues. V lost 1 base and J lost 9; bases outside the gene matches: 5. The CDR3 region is CASSQGLALSEQFF. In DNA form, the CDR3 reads TGCGCCAGCAGCCAAGGACTAGCGTTAAGTGAGCAGTTCTTC.

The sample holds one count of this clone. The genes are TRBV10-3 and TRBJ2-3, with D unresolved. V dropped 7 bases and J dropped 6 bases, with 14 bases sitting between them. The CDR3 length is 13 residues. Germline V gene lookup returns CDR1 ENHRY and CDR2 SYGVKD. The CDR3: CAIMSPLSDTQYF. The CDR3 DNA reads TGTGCCATCATGAGTCCCCTGTCGGATACGCAGTATTTT.

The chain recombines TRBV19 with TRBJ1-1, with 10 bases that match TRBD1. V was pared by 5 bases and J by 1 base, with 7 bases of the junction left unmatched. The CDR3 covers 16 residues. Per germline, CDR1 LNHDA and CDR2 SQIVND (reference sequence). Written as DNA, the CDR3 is TGTGCCAGTAGTTCGCGCGACAGGGGGCGGAACACTGAAGCTTTCTTT. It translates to CASSSRDRGRNTEAFF.

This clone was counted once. CDR3 sequence reads: CASSIGQGAGGYTF. CDR3 DNA: TGTGCCAGCAGCATTGGACAGGGGGCGGGTGGCTACACCTTC. The gene calls are TRBV5-6 and TRBJ1-2, with 11 bases identical to TRBD1. Germline CDR1 reads SGHDT; CDR2 reads YYEEEE. This CDR3 has 14 amino acids. Trimming cost V 4 bases and J 7 bases; bases outside gene matches: 6.

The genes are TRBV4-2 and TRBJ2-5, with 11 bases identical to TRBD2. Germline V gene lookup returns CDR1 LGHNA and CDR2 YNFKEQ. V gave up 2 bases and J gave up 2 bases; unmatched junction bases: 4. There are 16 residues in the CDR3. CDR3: CASSQPSGGPQETQYF. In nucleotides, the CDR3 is TGTGCCAGCAGCCAACCTAGCGGGGGGCCTCAAGAGACCCAGTACTTC.

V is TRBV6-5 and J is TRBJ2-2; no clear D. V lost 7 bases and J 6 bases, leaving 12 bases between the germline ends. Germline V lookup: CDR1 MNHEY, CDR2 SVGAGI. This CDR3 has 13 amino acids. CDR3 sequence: CASTRQSPGELFF. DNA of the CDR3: TGTGCCAGCACCAGGCAGTCCCCCGGGGAGCTGTTTTTT.

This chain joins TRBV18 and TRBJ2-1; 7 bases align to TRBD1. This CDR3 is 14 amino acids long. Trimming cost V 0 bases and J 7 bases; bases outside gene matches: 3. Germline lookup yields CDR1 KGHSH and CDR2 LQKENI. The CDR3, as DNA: TGTGCCAGCTCACCACCGACAGGGCGGAATGAGCAGTTCTTC. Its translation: CASSPPTGRNEQFF. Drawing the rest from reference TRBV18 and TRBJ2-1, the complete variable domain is NAGVMQNPRHLVRRRGQEARLRCSPMKGHSHVYWYRQLPEEGLKFMVYLQKENIIDESGMPKERFSAEFPKEGPSILRIQQVVRGDSAAYFCASSPPTGRNEQFFGPGTRLTVL.

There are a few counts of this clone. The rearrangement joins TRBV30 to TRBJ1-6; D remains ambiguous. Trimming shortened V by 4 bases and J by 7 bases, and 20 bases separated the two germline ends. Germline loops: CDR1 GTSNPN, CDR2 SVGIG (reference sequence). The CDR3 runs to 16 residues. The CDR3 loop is CAWTIRAAVRNSPLHF. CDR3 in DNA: TGTGCCTGGACTATACGCGCGGCAGTAAGAAATTCACCCCTCCACTTT.

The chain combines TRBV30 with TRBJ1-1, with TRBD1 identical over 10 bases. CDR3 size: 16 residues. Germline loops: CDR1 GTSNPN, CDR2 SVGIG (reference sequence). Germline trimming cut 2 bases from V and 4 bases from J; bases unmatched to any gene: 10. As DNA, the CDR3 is TGTGCCTGGAGTACCCCTCCGGGACAGGGGAGCACTGAAGCTTTCTTT. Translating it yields CAWSTPPGQGSTEAFF.

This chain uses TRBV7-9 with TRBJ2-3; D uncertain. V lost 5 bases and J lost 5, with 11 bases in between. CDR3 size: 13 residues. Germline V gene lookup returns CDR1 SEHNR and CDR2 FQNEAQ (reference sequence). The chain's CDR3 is CASSLWAQDTQYF. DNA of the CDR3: TGTGCCAGCAGCCTATGGGCCCAAGATACGCAGTATTTT.

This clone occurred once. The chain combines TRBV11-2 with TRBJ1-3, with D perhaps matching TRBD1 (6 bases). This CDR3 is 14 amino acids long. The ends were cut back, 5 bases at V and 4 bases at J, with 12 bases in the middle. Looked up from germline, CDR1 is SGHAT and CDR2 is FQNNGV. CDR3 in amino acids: CASSPGTTGNTIYF. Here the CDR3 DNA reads TGTGCCAGCAGCCCAGGGACAACGGGAAACACCATATATTTT.